This TCR beta chain was profiled in a study of shared clonotypes between healthy human individuals. About the research overall: The study drew on a couple of women and a few men aged 18 to 49 as donors. General study findings and limits: Several donors shared 4.5% to 6.5% of their naive CD4 clonotypes.

Donation came from healthy HIV-negative adults that had no recent acute infections or vaccinations. Memory CD4+ cells were the fraction left after CD45RA+ naive selection. Germline V gene lookup returns CDR1 SGHDT and CDR2 YYEEEE. The V gene lost 0 bases and the J gene lost 3 bases, with 13 bases spanning the gap. The CDR3 totals 16 residues. About this clone itself: Its cognate antigen is unknown.

The table came from immunoSEQ multiplex PCR; TCRdb's copy has only in-frame clones and leaves some out. The sample records about a million clones, roughly 77% being singletons. The chain has TRBV5-6 and TRBJ2-1; D is perhaps TRBD2 (6 bases). This receptor was identified in a man aged 18 to 30 in good health. Some clones in this sample may be carry-over from other donors' samples. The sample taken for sequencing was memory CD4+ T cells from PBMCs. Sample subset: CD45RA-negative fraction. The DNA for the CDR3 is TGTGCCAGCAGCTTGGACTGGGGGGATTTCTACAATGAGCAGTTCTTC. This gives the protein CASSLDWGDFYNEQFF.